The 29 T cell receptor beta chains listed next were all sequenced from one sample in a study of shared clonotypes between healthy human individuals. Sequenced by immunoSEQ multiplex PCR; TCRdb stores in-frame clones only, minus some. The sample lists 600,000 to 700,000 clones, about 80% occurring once. Sequencing was carried out using memory CD4+ T cells sorted from blood. Subset specified: CD45RA-negative fraction. These receptors came from a woman in her 30s in good health.

The CDR3 region is CASSLSWDRELSGYGYTF. The DNA of the CDR3 is TGCGCCAGCAGCTTAAGTTGGGACAGGGAGCTTTCTGGCTATGGCTACACCTTC. This chain connects TRBV5-1 to TRBJ1-2; TRBD1 aligns across 9 bases. Germline trimming cut 2 bases from V and 4 bases from J; bases unmatched to any gene: 15. Looked up from germline, CDR1 is SGHRS and CDR2 is YFSETQ. The CDR3 is 18 amino acids. Drawing the rest from reference TRBV5-1 and TRBJ1-2, the complete variable domain is KAGVTQTPRYLIKTRGQQVTLSCSPISGHRSVSWYQQTPGQGLQFLFEYFSETQRNKGNFPGRFSGRQFSNSRSEMNVSTLELGDSALYLCASSLSWDRELSGYGYTFGSGTRLTVV.

The chain recombines TRBV28 with TRBJ2-5, with D perhaps matching TRBD2 (6 bases). The germline V and J ends were trimmed by 3 bases and 4 bases, with 6 bases remaining between them. CDR1 is MDHEN, CDR2 SYDVKM, per germline. This CDR3 has 12 residues. The CDR3 bases are TGTGCCAGCAGTTTCGGGGGAGAGACCCAGTACTTC. The encoded protein is CASSFGGETQYF.

This clone was detected once. This CDR3 is also generated by other DNA sequences in the sample. The chain couples TRBV6-1 to TRBJ1-5; D is perhaps TRBD1 (5 bases). This CDR3 region has 13 residues. Germline assignment: CDR1 MNHNS and CDR2 SASEGT. Trimming removed 6 bases from V and 0 bases from J, with 6 bases in between. This CDR3 is CASRTVSNQPQHF. As DNA, the CDR3 is TGTGCCAGCAGGACAGTTAGCAATCAGCCCCAGCATTTT.

The rearrangement uses TRBV6-1 and TRBJ1-6; D not certain. With 2 bases removed from V and 9 bases from J, the gap between germline ends came to 8 bases. CDR1 is MNHNS, CDR2 SASEGT, per germline. The length of the CDR3 is 13 residues. The CDR3: CASSERGISPLHF. CDR3 DNA sequence: TGTGCCAGCAGTGAAAGAGGAATTTCACCCCTCCACTTT.

Worth noting for this clone: Additional DNA sequences in this sample encode the identical CDR3. V usage is TRBV5-1 and J usage is TRBJ2-1; D call uncertain. The germline CDR1 and CDR2 sequences are SGHRS and YFSETQ. The V end was cut by 4 bases, the J end by 0 bases, with 11 bases between. This CDR3 is built from 15 residues. The DNA for the CDR3 is TGCGCCAGCAGCCCTGACTCGTCCTCCTACAATGAGCAGTTCTTC. Its protein product is CASSPDSSSYNEQFF.

The gene calls are TRBV28 and TRBJ2-6, with D maybe TRBD1 (6 bases). Trimming removed 6 bases at V and 5 bases at J, with 17 bases between. The CDR3 extends over 16 amino acids. CDR1 is MDHEN and CDR2 is SYDVKM in the germline V gene. The CDR3 nucleotides are TGTGCCAGCAGCTTTGGACCGGACAGCTGGGCCAACGTCCTGACTTTC. Translation gives CASSFGPDSWANVLTF. The full variable domain, its missing parts supplied by reference TRBV28 and TRBJ2-6, is DVKVTQSSRYLVKRTGEKVFLECVQDMDHENMFWYRQDPGLGLRLIYFSYDVKMKEKGDIPEGYSVSREKKERFSLILESASTNQTSMYLCASSFGPDSWANVLTFGAGSRLTVL.

CDR3 in amino acids: CASSSGQGVAGTF. The DNA for the CDR3 is TGTGCCAGCAGTTCGGGACAGGGCGTAGCGGGGACCTTC. The chain couples TRBV6-5 to TRBJ1-2, with 9 bases identical to TRBD1. The germline V gene has CDR1 MNHEY and CDR2 SVGAGI. There are 13 residues in the CDR3. The V segment lost 4 bases and the J segment 14 bases; nucleotides outside the gene matches: 11.

This sequence joins TRBV5-1 and TRBJ2-1, with 15 bases that match TRBD2. Germline V gives CDR1 SGHRS, CDR2 YFSETQ. With V trimmed by 4 bases and J by 10 bases, 12 bases remained unmatched. The CDR3 has 17 amino acids. CDR3 nucleotides: TGCGCCAGCAGCCAGGGACTAGCGGGAGGCGGGAGTGTGGAGCAGTTCTTC. Protein product: CASSQGLAGGGSVEQFF. Using reference TRBV5-1 and TRBJ2-1 for the parts outside the CDR3, the full variable domain is KAGVTQTPRYLIKTRGQQVTLSCSPISGHRSVSWYQQTPGQGLQFLFEYFSETQRNKGNFPGRFSGRQFSNSRSEMNVSTLELGDSALYLCASSQGLAGGGSVEQFFGPGTRLTVL.

This chain uses TRBV6-1 with TRBJ2-3; the D gene is possibly TRBD2 (5 bases). CDR1 is MNHNS, CDR2 SASEGT, per germline. V was clipped by 7 bases and J by 4 bases, with 15 bases between them. This CDR3 contains 14 residues. CDR3 nucleotides: TGTGCCAGCAAACCGGGAACATGGCCAGATACGCAGTATTTT. Amino acid sequence: CASKPGTWPDTQYF.

The chain uses TRBV7-7 and TRBJ2-5; tentative D call: TRBD2 (6 bases). CDR3 length equals 14 residues. Germline CDR1 reads SSHAT; CDR2 reads FNYEAQ (reference sequence). Trimming pared 1 base from V and 7 bases from J, leaving 13 bases between. The CDR3 DNA follows: TGTGCCAGCAGCTTAGACGGGACCGGGGGGACCCAGTACTTC. As protein: CASSLDGTGGTQYF. Supplemented by reference TRBV7-7 and TRBJ2-5, the full variable domain reads GAGVSQSPRYKVTKRGQDVTLRCDPISSHATLYWYQQALGQGPEFLTYFNYEAQPDKSGLPSDRFSAERPEGSISTLTIQRTEQRDSAMYRCASSLDGTGGTQYFGPGTRLLVL.

This clone turned up a few times. The gene calls are TRBV7-2 and TRBJ2-5, with 8 bases identical to TRBD2. The CDR3 is made up of 16 amino acids. V shed 1 base, J shed 9 bases, and the junction held 13 bases outside the gene matches. Germline-derived CDR1 and CDR2 are SGHTA and FQGNSA. This CDR3 is CASSLEGTRARGAQYF. In DNA form, the CDR3 reads TGTGCCAGCAGCTTAGAAGGGACTAGGGCCCGAGGGGCCCAGTACTTC.

This chain joins TRBV11-2 and TRBJ2-1; D possibly matches TRBD1 or TRBD2 (5 bases each). The CDR3 loop spans 13 amino acids. Germline CDR1 is SGHAT and CDR2 is FQNNGV. The V gene lost 5 bases and the J gene lost 15 bases, with 20 bases spanning the gap. CDR3 DNA sequence: TGTGCCAGCAGCCAGAGCCCCGTTTCGAGGGGGTTCTTC. Translated, it gives CASSQSPVSRGFF.

The chain employs TRBV6-6 and TRBJ2-3; 7 bases match TRBD2. This CDR3 is 15 amino acids long. Germline CDR1 and CDR2: MNHNY and SVGAGI (reference sequence). Unmatched junction bases numbered 11, after V lost 7 bases and J lost 4 bases. The CDR3 is CASTEIRSGPDTQYF. CDR3 in DNA: TGTGCCAGCACCGAAATACGTAGCGGGCCAGATACGCAGTATTTT.

The table lists this clone with a few counts. The genes are TRBV7-9 and TRBJ2-1; D is uncertain. This CDR3 region has 15 residues. Germline CDR1 reads SEHNR; CDR2 reads FQNEAQ (reference sequence). Deletions cut 7 bases from V and 1 base from J, with 14 bases between. CDR3 sequence reads: CASTAPGLSYNEQFF. In DNA, the CDR3 is TGTGCCAGCACCGCTCCCGGGCTATCCTACAATGAGCAGTTCTTC.

This clone was picked up many times. The chain recombines TRBV6-8 with TRBJ2-2; D not certain. This CDR3 is built from 17 residues. Trimming removed 7 bases at V and 4 bases at J, with 22 bases between. Germline CDR1 and CDR2: MNHGY and SAAAGT. In DNA form, the CDR3 reads TGTGCCAGCACCCGTTTGCTTAATGCAGGCGGCACCGGGGAGCTGTTTTTT. Amino acids: CASTRLLNAGGTGELFF.

The genes are TRBV5-4 and TRBJ2-6; 7 bases align to TRBD1. Trimming took 4 bases from V and 0 from J; bases not matched to a gene: 10. The CDR3 consists of 18 residues. Germline V CDR1 and CDR2: SGHNT, YYREEE (reference sequence). The CDR3 DNA reads TGTGCCAGCAGCGGACCGGGACAGTTGACCTCTGGGGCCAACGTCCTGACTTTC. This gives the protein CASSGPGQLTSGANVLTF.

This clone was seen at least ten times. Other DNA sequences from this sample encode an identical CDR3 as well. The chain joins TRBV28 to TRBJ1-2; TRBD1 is a possible D gene (6 bases). CDR3 length: 12 amino acids. Germline values: CDR1 MDHEN, CDR2 SYDVKM. V gave up 10 bases and J gave up 4 bases, with 13 bases separating them. CDR3 coding DNA: TGTGCCACGGGGGGGGCCGCCTATGGCTACACCTTC. Translation gives CATGGAAYGYTF.

The chain joins TRBV20-1 to TRBJ2-5; D gene uncertain. Trimming took 0 bases from V and 12 from J, leaving 5 bases between them. This CDR3 contains 9 residues. Germline V gene sequence: CDR1 DFQATT, CDR2 SNEGSKA (reference sequence). The DNA for the CDR3 is TGCAGTGCTAGAGACGGTAAGTACTTC. Translated: CSARDGKYF.

There are a few counts of this clone. This sequence joins TRBV2 and TRBJ2-7; no definite D call. With 6 bases removed from V and 7 bases from J, the gap between germline ends came to 16 bases. The CDR3 length is 13 residues. Looked up from germline, CDR1 is SNHLY and CDR2 is FYNNEI. CDR3 protein: CASRATVLGEQYF. Here the CDR3 DNA reads TGTGCCAGCAGAGCTACAGTTTTGGGTGAGCAGTACTTC. Drawing the rest from reference TRBV2 and TRBJ2-7, the complete variable domain is EPEVTQTPSHQVTQMGQEVILRCVPISNHLYFYWYRQILGQKVEFLVSFYNNEISEKSEIFDDQFSVERPDGSNFTLKIRSTKLEDSAMYFCASRATVLGEQYFGPGTRLTVT.

With respect to this clone: Other DNA sequences from this sample encode an identical CDR3 as well. The V and J genes are TRBV28 and TRBJ2-3, with D possibly TRBD2 on 5 matching bases. Germline values: CDR1 MDHEN, CDR2 SYDVKM. Trimming pared 3 bases from V and 0 bases from J, leaving 7 bases between. This CDR3 is built from 14 residues. CDR3: CASSFPGSTDTQYF. CDR3 bases: TGTGCCAGCAGTTTTCCGGGAAGCACAGATACGCAGTATTTT.

V and J are TRBV27 and TRBJ2-1, with 10 bases matching TRBD2. This CDR3 spans 16 amino acids. V shed 6 bases, J shed 4 bases, and the junction held 9 bases outside the gene matches. Germline CDR1 MNHEY, CDR2 SMNVEV (reference sequence). In DNA form, the CDR3 reads TGTGCCAGCAGGACGGGACTAGCGAACGTTTACAATGAGCAGTTCTTC. Translation: CASRTGLANVYNEQFF.

This sequence joins TRBV19 and TRBJ1-5; D is uncertain. Trimming removed 4 bases at V and 6 bases at J, with 7 bases between. This CDR3 region has 12 residues. In germline, CDR1 is LNHDA, CDR2 SQIVND (reference sequence). The CDR3 here is CASSTEGQPQHF. CDR3 coding DNA: TGTGCCAGTAGTACCGAAGGTCAGCCCCAGCATTTT. Complete variable domain (other parts from reference TRBV19 and TRBJ1-5): DGGITQSPKYLFRKEGQNVTLSCEQNLNHDAMYWYRQDPGQGLRLIYYSQIVNDFQKGDIAEGYSVSREKKESFPLTVTSAQKNPTAFYLCASSTEGQPQHFGDGTRLSIL.

CDR3 loop: CAISESIGGRNYGYTF. In DNA form, the CDR3 reads TGTGCCATCAGTGAGTCGATCGGAGGGCGTAACTATGGCTACACCTTC. This chain uses TRBV10-3 with TRBJ1-2; no firm D call. Trimming pared 0 bases from V and 1 base from J, leaving 12 bases between. Germline V CDR1 and CDR2: ENHRY, SYGVKD. The CDR3 runs 16 residues.

This clone has a single count. The chain is built from TRBV19 and TRBJ2-7; 7 nucleotides align to TRBD2. V dropped 4 bases and J dropped 5; count of bases not matched to a gene: 8. The CDR3 totals 14 residues. CDR1 is LNHDA, CDR2 SQIVND, per germline (reference sequence). The CDR3 DNA sequence: TGTGCCAGTAGTACCCGACTAGCTAGCAACGAGCAGTACTTC. This encodes CASSTRLASNEQYF. Full variable domain (rest looked up from reference TRBV19 and TRBJ2-7): DGGITQSPKYLFRKEGQNVTLSCEQNLNHDAMYWYRQDPGQGLRLIYYSQIVNDFQKGDIAEGYSVSREKKESFPLTVTSAQKNPTAFYLCASSTRLASNEQYFGPGTRLTVT.

This chain links TRBV5-6 with TRBJ2-3, with D perhaps assigned TRBD1 or TRBD2 (5 bases each). The V end lost 7 bases, the J end lost 3 bases, and 12 bases lay between the germline ends. Germline CDR1 and CDR2: SGHDT and YYEEEE. The CDR3 contains 13 residues. The chain's CDR3 is CASRTGRTDTQYF. In DNA, the CDR3 is TGTGCCAGCCGGACGGGGCGAACAGATACGCAGTATTTT.

This clone was counted a few times. Other DNA sequences of this sample code for an identical CDR3. This sequence joins TRBV2 and TRBJ2-1, with D unresolved. V was trimmed by 7 bases and J by 0 bases, leaving 10 bases between them. The CDR3 runs to 14 residues. Germline lookup yields CDR1 SNHLY and CDR2 FYNNEI. The DNA for the CDR3 is TGTGCCAGCAAGGGCGGATCCTCCTACAATGAGCAGTTCTTC. It codes for CASKGGSSYNEQFF. Using reference TRBV2 and TRBJ2-1 for the parts outside the CDR3, the full variable domain is EPEVTQTPSHQVTQMGQEVILRCVPISNHLYFYWYRQILGQKVEFLVSFYNNEISEKSEIFDDQFSVERPDGSNFTLKIRSTKLEDSAMYFCASKGGSSYNEQFFGPGTRLTVL.

This chain connects TRBV28 to TRBJ1-1; D may be TRBD1 (5 bases). Germline CDR1 reads MDHEN; CDR2 reads SYDVKM. The CDR3 loop spans 15 amino acids. The V end lost 6 bases, the J end lost 7 bases, and 21 bases lay between the germline ends. Here the CDR3 reads CASSVGTWRDVEAFF. CDR3 bases: TGTGCCAGCAGCGTAGGGACGTGGAGAGACGTTGAAGCTTTCTTT.

This rearrangement joins TRBV28 to TRBJ1-1; 9 bases fit TRBD1. Germline CDR1 is MDHEN and CDR2 is SYDVKM. The CDR3 has 14 amino acids. The V and J ends lost 5 bases and 0 bases, in that order; junction bases with no gene match: 1. CDR3 residues: CASSTGGMNTEAFF. CDR3 nucleotides: TGTGCCAGCAGTACAGGGGGCATGAACACTGAAGCTTTCTTT.

The chain is built from TRBV29-1 and TRBJ1-2; 8 bases agree with TRBD1. This CDR3 contains 15 residues. The V segment lost 5 bases and the J segment 3 bases; nucleotides outside the gene matches: 11. The germline V gene has CDR1 SQVTM and CDR2 ANQGSEA. The CDR3 sequence: CSVKTAGGADYGYTF. CDR3 in DNA: TGCAGCGTTAAAACAGCAGGGGGCGCCGACTATGGCTACACCTTC.